Listed here are 5 T cell receptor beta chains from one sample, sequenced in a study of response to subunit inactivated influenza vaccine. One entry per CDR3 protein, called by TCRdb with MiXCR from the RT-PCR reads. Of roughly 780,000 distinct CDR3 sequences listed, under 20% are singletons. The specimen comprised PBMCs from blood, sampled around 5 days after vaccination. The receptors were gathered from a man aged 50 to 60 who received an inactivated influenza vaccine.

A few counts support this clonotype. V is TRBV5-1 and J is TRBJ1-5; no clear D. The germline V gene has CDR1 SGHRS and CDR2 YFSETQ. The V end lost 0 bases, the J end lost 3 bases, and 10 bases lay between the germline ends. The CDR3 has 15 residues. The CDR3 region is CASSLGSGDNQPQHF. The CDR3 nucleotides are TGCGCCAGCAGCTTGGGCTCAGGAGACAATCAGCCCCAGCATTTT.

This clonotype was found a few times. The CDR3 coding sequence is TGTGCCAGCATTCCGGGACTAGCCGAATATAACACCGGGGAGCTGTTTTTT. It is translated as CASIPGLAEYNTGELFF. This chain links TRBV6-1 with TRBJ2-2; 9 nucleotides align to TRBD2. CDR3 length: 17 residues. V lost 7 bases and J lost 2; bases outside the gene matches: 11. CDR1 is MNHNS, CDR2 SASEGT, per germline.

The CDR3 protein is CASSLGGVISYNEQFF. The DNA of the CDR3 is TGTGCCAGCAGTTTAGGGGGGGTGATCTCCTACAATGAGCAGTTCTTC. The rearrangement uses TRBV12-3 or TRBV12-4 and TRBJ2-1; weak D call: TRBD2 (6 bases). CDR3 length: 16 amino acids. The V and J ends lost 1 base and 0 bases respectively, with 10 bases between them.

The rearrangement joins TRBV11-1 to TRBJ2-2; D uncertain. Germline values: CDR1 SGHAT, CDR2 FQDESV (reference sequence). V lost 1 base and J 3 bases, leaving 9 bases between the germline ends. This CDR3 spans 15 amino acids. DNA for the CDR3: TGTGCCAGCAGCTTAGGGGTCTCGCACACCGGGGAGCTGTTTTTT. Protein sequence: CASSLGVSHTGELFF.

This clonotype was counted many times. This chain uses TRBV20-1 with TRBJ2-7; TRBD1 matches at 7 bases. The CDR3 is made up of 14 amino acids. V dropped 0 bases and J dropped 7; count of bases not matched to a gene: 9. Germline V lookup: CDR1 DFQATT, CDR2 SNEGSKA (reference sequence). Written as DNA, the CDR3 is TGCAGTGCTAGAGATCCTCGGGGACAGTGGGAGCAGTACTTC. It translates to CSARDPRGQWEQYF.